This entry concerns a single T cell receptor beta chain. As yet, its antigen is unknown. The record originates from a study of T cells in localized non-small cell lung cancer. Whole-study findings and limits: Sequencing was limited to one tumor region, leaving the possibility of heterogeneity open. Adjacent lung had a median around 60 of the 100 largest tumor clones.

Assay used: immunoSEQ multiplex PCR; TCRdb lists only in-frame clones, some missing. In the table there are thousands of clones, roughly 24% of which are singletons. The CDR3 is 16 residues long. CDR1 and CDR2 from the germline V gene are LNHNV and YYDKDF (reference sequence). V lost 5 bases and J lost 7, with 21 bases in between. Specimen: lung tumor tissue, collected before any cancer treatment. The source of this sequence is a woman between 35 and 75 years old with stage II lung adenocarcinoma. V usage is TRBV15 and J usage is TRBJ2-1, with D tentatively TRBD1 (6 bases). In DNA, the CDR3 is TGTGCCACCAGCCGCTGGACAGACCACCCAGGGAATGAGCAGTTCTTC. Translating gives CATSRWTDHPGNEQFF.